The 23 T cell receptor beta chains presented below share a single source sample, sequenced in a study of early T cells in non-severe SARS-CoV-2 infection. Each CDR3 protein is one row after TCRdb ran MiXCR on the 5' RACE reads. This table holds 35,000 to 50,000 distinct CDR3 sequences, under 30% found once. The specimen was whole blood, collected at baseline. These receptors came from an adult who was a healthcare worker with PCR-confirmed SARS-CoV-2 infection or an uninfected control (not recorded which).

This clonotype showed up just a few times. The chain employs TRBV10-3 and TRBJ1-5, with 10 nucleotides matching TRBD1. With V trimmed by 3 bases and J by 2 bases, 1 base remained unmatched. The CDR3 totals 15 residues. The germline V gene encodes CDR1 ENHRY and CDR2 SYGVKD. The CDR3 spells CAISEGTGGNQPQHF. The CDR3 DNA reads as TGTGCCATCAGTGAAGGGACAGGGGGCAATCAGCCCCAGCATTTT.

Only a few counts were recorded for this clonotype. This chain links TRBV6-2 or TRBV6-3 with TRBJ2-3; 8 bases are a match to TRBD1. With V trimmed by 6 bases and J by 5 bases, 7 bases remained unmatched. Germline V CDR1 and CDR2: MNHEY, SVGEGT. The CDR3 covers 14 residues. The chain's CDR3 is CASSQTGAGDTQYF. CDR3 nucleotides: TGTGCCAGCAGCCAGACAGGGGCTGGAGATACGCAGTATTTT.

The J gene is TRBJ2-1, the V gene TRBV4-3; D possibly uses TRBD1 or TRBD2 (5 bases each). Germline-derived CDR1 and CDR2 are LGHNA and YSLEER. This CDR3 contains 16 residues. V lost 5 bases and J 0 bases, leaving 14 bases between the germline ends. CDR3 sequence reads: CASSSRGSSSYNEQFF. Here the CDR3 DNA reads TGCGCCAGCAGCTCCCGGGGCAGCAGCTCCTACAATGAGCAGTTCTTC.

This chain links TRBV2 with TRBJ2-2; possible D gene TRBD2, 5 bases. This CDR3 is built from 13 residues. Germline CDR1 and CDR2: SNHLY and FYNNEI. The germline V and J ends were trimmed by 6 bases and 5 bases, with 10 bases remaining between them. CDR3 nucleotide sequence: TGTGCCAGCAGAGCACTAGGAACCGGGGAGCTGTTTTTT. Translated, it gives CASRALGTGELFF. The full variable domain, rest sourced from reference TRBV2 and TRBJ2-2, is EPEVTQTPSHQVTQMGQEVILRCVPISNHLYFYWYRQILGQKVEFLVSFYNNEISEKSEIFDDQFSVERPDGSNFTLKIRSTKLEDSAMYFCASRALGTGELFFGEGSRLTVL.

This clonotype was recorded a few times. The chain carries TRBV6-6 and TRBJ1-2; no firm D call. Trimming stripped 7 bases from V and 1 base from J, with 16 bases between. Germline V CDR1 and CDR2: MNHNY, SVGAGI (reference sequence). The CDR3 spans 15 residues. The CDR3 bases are TGTGCCAGCACCCCACGGGGAGGTGATAACTATGGCTACACCTTC. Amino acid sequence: CASTPRGGDNYGYTF.

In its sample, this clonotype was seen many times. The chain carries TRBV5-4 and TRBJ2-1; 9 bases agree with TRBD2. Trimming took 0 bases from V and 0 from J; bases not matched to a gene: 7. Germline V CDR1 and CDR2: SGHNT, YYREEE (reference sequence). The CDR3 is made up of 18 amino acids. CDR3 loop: CASSLVSGGPSSYNEQFF. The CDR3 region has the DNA TGTGCCAGCAGCTTGGTTAGCGGGGGCCCAAGCTCCTACAATGAGCAGTTCTTC.

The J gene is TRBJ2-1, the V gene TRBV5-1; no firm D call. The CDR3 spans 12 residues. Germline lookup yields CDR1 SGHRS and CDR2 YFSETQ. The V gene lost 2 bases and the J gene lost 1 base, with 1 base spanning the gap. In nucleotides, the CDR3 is TGCGCCAGCAGCTTTTCCTACAATGAGCAGTTCTTC. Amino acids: CASSFSYNEQFF.

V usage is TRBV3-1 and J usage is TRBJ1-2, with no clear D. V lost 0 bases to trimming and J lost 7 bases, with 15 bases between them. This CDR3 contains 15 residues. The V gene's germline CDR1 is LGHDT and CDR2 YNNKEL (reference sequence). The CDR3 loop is CASSQDLRQATGYTF. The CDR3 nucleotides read TGTGCCAGCAGCCAAGATCTTCGGCAGGCCACTGGCTACACCTTC.

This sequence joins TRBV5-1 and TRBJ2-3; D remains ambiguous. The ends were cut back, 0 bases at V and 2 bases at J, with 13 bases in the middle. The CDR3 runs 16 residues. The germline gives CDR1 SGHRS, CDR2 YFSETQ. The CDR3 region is CASSLVTGRSTDTQYF. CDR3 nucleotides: TGCGCCAGCAGCTTGGTTACGGGCCGCTCCACAGATACGCAGTATTTT. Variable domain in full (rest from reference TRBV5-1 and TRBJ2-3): KAGVTQTPRYLIKTRGQQVTLSCSPISGHRSVSWYQQTPGQGLQFLFEYFSETQRNKGNFPGRFSGRQFSNSRSEMNVSTLELGDSALYLCASSLVTGRSTDTQYFGPGTRLTVL.

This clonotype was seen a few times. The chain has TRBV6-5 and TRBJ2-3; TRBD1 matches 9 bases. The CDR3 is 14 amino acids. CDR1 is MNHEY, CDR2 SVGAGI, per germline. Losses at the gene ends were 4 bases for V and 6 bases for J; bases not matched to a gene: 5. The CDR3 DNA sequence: TGTGCCAGCAGTTGGGGGACAGGGAGTGATACGCAGTATTTT. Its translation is CASSWGTGSDTQYF.

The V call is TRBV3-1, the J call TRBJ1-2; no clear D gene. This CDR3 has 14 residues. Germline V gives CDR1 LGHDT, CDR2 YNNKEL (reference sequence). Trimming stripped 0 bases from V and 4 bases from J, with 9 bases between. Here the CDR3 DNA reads TGTGCCAGCAGCCAAGACCTCGAGGGCTATGGCTACACCTTC. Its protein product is CASSQDLEGYGYTF.

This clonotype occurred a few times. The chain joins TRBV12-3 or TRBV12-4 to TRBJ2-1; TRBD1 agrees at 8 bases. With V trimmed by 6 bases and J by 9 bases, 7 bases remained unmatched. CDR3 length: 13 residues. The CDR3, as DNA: TGTGCCAGCAGGCCGTCAGGGGGCACTGAGCAGTTCTTC. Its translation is CASRPSGGTEQFF.

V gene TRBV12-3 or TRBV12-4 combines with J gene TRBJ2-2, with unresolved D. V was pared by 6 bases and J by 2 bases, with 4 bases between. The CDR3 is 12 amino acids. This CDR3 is CASRDNTGELFF. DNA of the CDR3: TGTGCCAGCAGGGACAACACCGGGGAGCTGTTTTTT.

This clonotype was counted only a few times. CDR3 DNA: TGCGCCAGCAGCAGGGACAGGGGGGCGATTGAGCAGTACTTC. Encoded protein: CASSRDRGAIEQYF. This chain connects TRBV5-1 to TRBJ2-7; 11 nucleotides line up with TRBD1. The V and J ends lost 4 bases and 7 bases, in that order; junction bases with no gene match: 7. In germline, CDR1 is SGHRS, CDR2 YFSETQ. This CDR3 spans 14 amino acids.

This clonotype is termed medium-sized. The CDR3 loop is CASSQDRSLADYEQYF. Written as DNA, the CDR3 is TGCGCCAGCAGCCAAGATCGTAGCCTAGCCGATTACGAGCAGTACTTC. The genes are TRBV4-3 and TRBJ2-7; D possibly corresponds to TRBD2 (5 bases). The CDR3 extends over 16 amino acids. Germline V lookup: CDR1 LGHNA, CDR2 YSLEER. Trimming shortened V by 0 bases and J by 4 bases, and 16 bases separated the two germline ends.

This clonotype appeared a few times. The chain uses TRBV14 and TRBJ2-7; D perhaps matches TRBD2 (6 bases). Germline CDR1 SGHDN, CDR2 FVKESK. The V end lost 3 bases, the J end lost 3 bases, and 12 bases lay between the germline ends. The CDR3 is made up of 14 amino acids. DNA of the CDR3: TGTGCCAGCAGCCAGGCTAGCGAACACTACGAGCAGTACTTC. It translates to CASSQASEHYEQYF.

This chain's CDR3 is CAISEEGQGITQASYNSPLHF. In nucleotides, the CDR3 is TGTGCCATCAGTGAGGAGGGACAGGGGATAACACAGGCCTCCTATAATTCACCCCTCCACTTT. The genes are TRBV10-3 and TRBJ1-6, with 10 bases aligning to TRBD1. V trimming: 2 bases; J trimming: 0 bases; junction bases outside the gene matches: 13. Germline loops: CDR1 ENHRY, CDR2 SYGVKD. The CDR3 covers 21 residues.

In DNA, the CDR3 is TGTGCCAGCAGCTCACAGGGGGTATCTTACGGGGAGCTGTTTTTT. As protein: CASSSQGVSYGELFF. The chain recombines TRBV7-8 with TRBJ2-2, with 8 bases fitting TRBD1. The germline V gene encodes CDR1 SGHVS and CDR2 FQNEAQ. The V segment lost 4 bases and the J segment 7 bases; nucleotides outside the gene matches: 8. This CDR3 spans 15 amino acids.

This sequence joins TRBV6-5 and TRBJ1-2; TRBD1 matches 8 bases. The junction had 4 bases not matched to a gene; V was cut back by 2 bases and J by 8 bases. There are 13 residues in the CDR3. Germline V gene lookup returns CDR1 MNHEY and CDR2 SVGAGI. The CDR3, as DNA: TGTGCCAGCAGTTACGGGACAGGCAGGGGCTACACCTTC. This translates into CASSYGTGRGYTF.

The CDR3 is CASSLGTGMHEQYF. Written as DNA, the CDR3 is TGCGCCAGCAGCTTGGGGACAGGGATGCACGAGCAGTACTTC. V usage is TRBV5-1 and J usage is TRBJ2-7; 8 bases are shared with TRBD1. The CDR3 runs 14 residues. The ends lost 0 bases at V and 5 bases at J; junction bases unmatched: 4. Looked up from germline, CDR1 is SGHRS and CDR2 is YFSETQ.

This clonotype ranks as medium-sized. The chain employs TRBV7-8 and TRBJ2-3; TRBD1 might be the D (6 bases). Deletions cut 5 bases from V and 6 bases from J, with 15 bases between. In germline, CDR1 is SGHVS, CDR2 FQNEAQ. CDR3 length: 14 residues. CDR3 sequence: CASSHIRGRDTQYF. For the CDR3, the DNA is TGTGCCAGCAGCCACATCAGGGGCCGGGATACGCAGTATTTT. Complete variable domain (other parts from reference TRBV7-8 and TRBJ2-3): GAGVSQSPRYKVAKRGQDVALRCDPISGHVSLFWYQQALGQGPEFLTYFQNEAQLDKSGLPSDRFFAERPEGSVSTLKIQRTQQEDSAVYLCASSHIRGRDTQYFGPGTRLTVL.

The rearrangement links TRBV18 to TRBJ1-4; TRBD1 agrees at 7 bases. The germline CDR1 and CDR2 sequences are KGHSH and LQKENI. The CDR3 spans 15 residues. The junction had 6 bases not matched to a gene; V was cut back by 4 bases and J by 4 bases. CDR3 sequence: CASSQTGQVNEKLFF. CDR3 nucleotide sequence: TGTGCCAGCTCACAGACCGGACAGGTTAATGAAAAACTGTTTTTT.

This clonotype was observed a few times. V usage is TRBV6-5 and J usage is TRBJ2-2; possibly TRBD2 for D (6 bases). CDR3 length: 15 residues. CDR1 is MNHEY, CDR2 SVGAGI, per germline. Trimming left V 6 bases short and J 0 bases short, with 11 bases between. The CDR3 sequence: CASRISGSNTGELFF. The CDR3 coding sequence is TGTGCCAGCAGGATAAGCGGGTCGAACACCGGGGAGCTGTTTTTT.